This record covers a single T cell receptor beta chain. V lost 4 bases, J lost 9 bases, and 7 bases stayed unmatched. Germline lookup yields CDR1 SGHRS and CDR2 YFSETQ. This CDR3 is built from 15 residues. TCRdb's copy holds only in-frame clones and misses some; the assay was immunoSEQ multiplex PCR. The top ten clones hold about 5% of a sample with more than 200,000 clones, roughly 86% of them seen once. The data derive from a study of blood T cell repertoires in COVID-19. What was sequenced was peripheral blood. This TCR was sampled from a woman in her sixties or seventies with COVID-19, enrolled during active disease. The V gene is TRBV5-1, the J gene TRBJ2-1; 13 positions agree with TRBD2. Written as DNA, the CDR3 is TGCGCCAGCAGCCCAGGACTAGCGGGAGTGGGTGAGCAGTTCTTC. This gives the protein CASSPGLAGVGEQFF.